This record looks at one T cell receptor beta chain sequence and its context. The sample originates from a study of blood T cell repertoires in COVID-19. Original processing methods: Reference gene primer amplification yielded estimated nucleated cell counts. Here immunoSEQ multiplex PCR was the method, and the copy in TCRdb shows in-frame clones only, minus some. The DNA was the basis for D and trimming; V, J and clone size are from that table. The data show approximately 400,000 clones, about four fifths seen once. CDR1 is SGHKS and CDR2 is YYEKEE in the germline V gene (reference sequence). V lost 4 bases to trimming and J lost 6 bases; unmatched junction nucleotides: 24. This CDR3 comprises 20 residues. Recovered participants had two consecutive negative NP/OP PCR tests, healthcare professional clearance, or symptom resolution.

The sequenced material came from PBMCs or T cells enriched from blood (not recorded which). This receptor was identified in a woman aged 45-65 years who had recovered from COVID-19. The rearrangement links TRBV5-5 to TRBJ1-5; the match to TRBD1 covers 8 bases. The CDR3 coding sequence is TGTGCCAGCAGCAAAGGCCCCCATCAGGGGGCTGAGAATTTCGGTCAGCCCCAGCATTTT. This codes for CASSKGPHQGAENFGQPQHF. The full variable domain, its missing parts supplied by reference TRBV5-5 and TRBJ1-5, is DAGVTQSPTHLIKTRGQQVTLRCSPISGHKSVSWYQQVLGQGPQFIFQYYEKEERGRGNFPDRFSARQFPNYSSELNVNALLLGDSALYLCASSKGPHQGAENFGQPQHFGDGTRLSIL.